The clone carrying this T cell receptor beta chain was seen a few times. Its matching antigen is unknown. This specimen belongs to a study of identical twins. The study's findings and limits: There were fewer insertions in abundant cord blood beta clonotypes, but memory repertoires showed no such pattern. Beta out-of-frame sequences displayed a weaker excess of sharing between twins.

cDNA molecules carried unique molecular identifiers, and template switching added a universal primer site. TCRdb independently ran MiXCR on the 5' RACE reads; one entry per CDR3 protein. The sample has 250,000 to 350,000 distinct CDR3 sequences, 9.5% seen once. Donors were all healthy Caucasians. This CDR3 has 13 residues. The V gene's germline CDR1 is LGHNA and CDR2 YNFKEQ. V was shortened by 0 bases and J by 8 bases, with 10 bases between the two germline ends. These data were also reused for a study on yellow fever vaccine responses in identical twins.

The chain employs TRBV4-2 and TRBJ1-2; D is unclear. This clonotype was sampled from a woman between 18 and 30 years old in good health. Sequenced sample: CD8+ T cells sorted from blood. The CDR3 DNA reads TGTGCCAGCAGCCAAGATCCGGGAGGCGGCTACACCTTC. Its translation is CASSQDPGGGYTF.